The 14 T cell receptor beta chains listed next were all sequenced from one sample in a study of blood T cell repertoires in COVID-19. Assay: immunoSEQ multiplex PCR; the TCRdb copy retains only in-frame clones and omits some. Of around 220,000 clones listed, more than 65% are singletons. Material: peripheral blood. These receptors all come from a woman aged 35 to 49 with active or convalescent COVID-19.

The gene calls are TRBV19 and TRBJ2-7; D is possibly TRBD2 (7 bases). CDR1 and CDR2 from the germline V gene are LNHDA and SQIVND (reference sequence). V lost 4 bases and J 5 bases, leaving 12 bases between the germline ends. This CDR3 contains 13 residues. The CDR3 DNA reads TGTGCCAGTAGTACCGGCGGGGGCGACGAGCAGTACTTC. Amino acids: CASSTGGGDEQYF.

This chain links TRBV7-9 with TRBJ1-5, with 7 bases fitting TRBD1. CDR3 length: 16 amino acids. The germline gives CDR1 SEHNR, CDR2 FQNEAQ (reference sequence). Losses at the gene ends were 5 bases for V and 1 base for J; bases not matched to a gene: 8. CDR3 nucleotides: TGTGCCAGCAGCACCTCCGGGACAGCAAGCAATCAGCCCCAGCATTTT. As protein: CASSTSGTASNQPQHF.

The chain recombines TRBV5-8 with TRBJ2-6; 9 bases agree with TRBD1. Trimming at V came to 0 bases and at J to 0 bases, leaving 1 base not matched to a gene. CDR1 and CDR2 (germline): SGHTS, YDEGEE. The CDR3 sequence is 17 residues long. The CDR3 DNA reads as TGTGCCAGCAGCTTGGTGGACAGGGGCTCTGGGGCCAACGTCCTGACTTTC. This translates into CASSLVDRGSGANVLTF.

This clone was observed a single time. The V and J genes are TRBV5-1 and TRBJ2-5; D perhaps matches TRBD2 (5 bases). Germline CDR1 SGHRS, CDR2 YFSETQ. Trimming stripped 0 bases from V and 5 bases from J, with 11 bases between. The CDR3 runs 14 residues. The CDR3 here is CASSLGGGLETQYF. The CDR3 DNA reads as TGCGCCAGCAGCTTGGGAGGCGGGCTCGAGACCCAGTACTTC.

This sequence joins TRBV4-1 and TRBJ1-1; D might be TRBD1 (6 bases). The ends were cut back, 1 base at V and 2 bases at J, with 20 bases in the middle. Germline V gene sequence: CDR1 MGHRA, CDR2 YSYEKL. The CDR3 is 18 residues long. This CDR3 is CASSQGPQGRRVNTEAFF. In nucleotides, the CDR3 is TGCGCCAGCAGCCAAGGCCCCCAGGGGCGACGTGTCAACACTGAAGCTTTCTTT.

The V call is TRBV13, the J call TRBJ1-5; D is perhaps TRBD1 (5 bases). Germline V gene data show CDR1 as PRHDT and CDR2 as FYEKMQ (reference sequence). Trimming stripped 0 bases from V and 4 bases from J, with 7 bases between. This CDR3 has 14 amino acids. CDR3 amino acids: CASSLGRANQPQHF. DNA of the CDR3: TGTGCCAGCAGCTTAGGCAGGGCTAATCAGCCCCAGCATTTT. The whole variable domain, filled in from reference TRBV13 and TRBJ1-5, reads AAGVIQSPRHLIKEKRETATLKCYPIPRHDTVYWYQQGPGQDPQFLISFYEKMQSDKGSIPDRFSAQQFSDYHSELNMSSLELGDSALYFCASSLGRANQPQHFGDGTRLSIL.

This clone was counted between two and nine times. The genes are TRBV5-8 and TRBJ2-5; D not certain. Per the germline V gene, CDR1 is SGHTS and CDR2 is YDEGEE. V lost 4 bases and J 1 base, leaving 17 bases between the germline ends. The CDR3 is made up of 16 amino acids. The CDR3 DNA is TGTGCCAGCAGCCCCTCGGGTAGAGGCCTCCAAGAGACCCAGTACTTC. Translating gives CASSPSGRGLQETQYF.

The CDR3 spells CAWSRDRDYNEQFF. The CDR3 coding sequence is TGTGCCTGGAGCCGGGACAGGGACTACAATGAGCAGTTCTTC. The rearrangement links TRBV30 to TRBJ2-1, with TRBD1 matching over 9 bases. The CDR3 contains 14 residues. J lost 3 bases, V lost 3 bases, and 3 bases had no gene match. Germline CDR1 GTSNPN, CDR2 SVGIG (reference sequence).

CDR3 sequence (DNA): TGTGCCAGCAGTGTTAGACAGGGGGGGGACACTGAAGCTTTCTTT. Its translation is CASSVRQGGDTEAFF. This chain uses TRBV6-4 with TRBJ1-1; 9 bases map to TRBD1. This CDR3 is built from 15 residues. V dropped 4 bases and J dropped 3; count of bases not matched to a gene: 6. In germline, CDR1 is MRHNA, CDR2 SNTAGT.

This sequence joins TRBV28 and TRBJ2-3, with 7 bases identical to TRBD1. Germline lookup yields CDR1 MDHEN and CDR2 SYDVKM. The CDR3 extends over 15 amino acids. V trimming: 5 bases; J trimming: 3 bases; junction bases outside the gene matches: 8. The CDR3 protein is CASSREAQGTDTQYF. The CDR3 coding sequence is TGTGCCAGCAGTAGAGAGGCACAGGGGACAGATACGCAGTATTTT. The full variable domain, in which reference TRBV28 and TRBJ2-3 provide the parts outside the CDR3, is DVKVTQSSRYLVKRTGEKVFLECVQDMDHENMFWYRQDPGLGLRLIYFSYDVKMKEKGDIPEGYSVSREKKERFSLILESASTNQTSMYLCASSREAQGTDTQYFGPGTRLTVL.

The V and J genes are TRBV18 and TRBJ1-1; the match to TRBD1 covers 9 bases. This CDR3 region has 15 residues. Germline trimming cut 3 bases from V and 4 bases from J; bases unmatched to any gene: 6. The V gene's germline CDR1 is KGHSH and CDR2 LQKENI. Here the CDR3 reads CASSPAQGARTEAFF. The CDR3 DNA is TGTGCCAGCTCACCCGCACAGGGGGCACGCACTGAAGCTTTCTTT.

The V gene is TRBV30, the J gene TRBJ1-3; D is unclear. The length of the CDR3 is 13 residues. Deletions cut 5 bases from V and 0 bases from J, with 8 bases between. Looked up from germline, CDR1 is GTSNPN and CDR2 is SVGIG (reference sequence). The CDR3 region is CAWLQISGNTIYF. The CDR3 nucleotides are TGTGCCTGGTTACAGATCTCTGGAAACACCATATATTTT. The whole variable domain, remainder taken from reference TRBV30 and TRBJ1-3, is SQTIHQWPATLVQPVGSPLSLECTVEGTSNPNLYWYRQAAGRGLQLLFYSVGIGQISSEVPQNLSASRPQDRQFILSSKKLLLSDSGFYLCAWLQISGNTIYFGEGSWLTVV.

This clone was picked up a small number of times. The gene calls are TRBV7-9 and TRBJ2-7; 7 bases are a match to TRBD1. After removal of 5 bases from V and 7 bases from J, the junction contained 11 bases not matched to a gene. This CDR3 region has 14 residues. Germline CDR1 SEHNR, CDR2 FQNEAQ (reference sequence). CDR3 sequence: CASSHEGQAWEQYF. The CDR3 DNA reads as TGTGCCAGCAGCCACGAAGGACAGGCCTGGGAGCAGTACTTC.

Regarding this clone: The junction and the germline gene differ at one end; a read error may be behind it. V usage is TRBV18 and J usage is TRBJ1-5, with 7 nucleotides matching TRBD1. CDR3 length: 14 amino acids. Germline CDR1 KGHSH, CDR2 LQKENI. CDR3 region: CASSPQGNNQPQHF. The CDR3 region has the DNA TGTGCCAGCTCCCCACAGGGGAACAATCAGCCCCAGCATTTT.